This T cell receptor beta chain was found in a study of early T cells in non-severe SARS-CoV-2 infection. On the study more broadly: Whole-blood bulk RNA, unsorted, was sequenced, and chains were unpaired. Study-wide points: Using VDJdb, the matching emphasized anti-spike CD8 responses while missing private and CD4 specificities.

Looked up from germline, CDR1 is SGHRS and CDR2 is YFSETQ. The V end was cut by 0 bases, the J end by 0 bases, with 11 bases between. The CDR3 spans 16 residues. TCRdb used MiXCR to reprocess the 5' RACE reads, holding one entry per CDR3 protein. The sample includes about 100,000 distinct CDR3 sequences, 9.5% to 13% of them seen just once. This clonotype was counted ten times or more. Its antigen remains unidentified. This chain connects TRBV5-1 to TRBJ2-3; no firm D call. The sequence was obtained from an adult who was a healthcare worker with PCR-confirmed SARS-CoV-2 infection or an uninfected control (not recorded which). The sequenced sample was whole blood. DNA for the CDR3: TGCGCCAGCAGCTTGGTTCGCGTCACTAGCACAGATACGCAGTATTTT. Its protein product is CASSLVRVTSTDTQYF.